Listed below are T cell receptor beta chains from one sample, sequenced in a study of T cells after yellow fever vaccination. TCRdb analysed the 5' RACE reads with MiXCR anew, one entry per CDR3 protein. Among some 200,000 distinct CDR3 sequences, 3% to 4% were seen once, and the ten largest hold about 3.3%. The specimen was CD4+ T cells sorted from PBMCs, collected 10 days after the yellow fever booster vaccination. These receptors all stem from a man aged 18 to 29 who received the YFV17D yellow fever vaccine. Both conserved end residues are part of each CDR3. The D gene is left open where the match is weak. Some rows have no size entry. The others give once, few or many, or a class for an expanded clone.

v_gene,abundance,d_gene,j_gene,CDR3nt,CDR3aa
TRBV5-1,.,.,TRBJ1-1,TGCGCCAGCAGCTTGGTTTCCGCCGGGAACACTGAAGCTTTCTTT,CASSLVSAGNTEAFF
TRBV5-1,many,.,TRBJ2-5,TGCGCCAGCAGCCAGAAACAAGAGACCCAGTACTTC,CASSQKQETQYF
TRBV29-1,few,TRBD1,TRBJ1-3,TGCAGCGTTGAAGATCGTGGACAGGCTAACACCATATATTTT,CSVEDRGQANTIYF
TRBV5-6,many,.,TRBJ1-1,TGTGCCAGCAGCCCTTTTACTCGTCGGGTTGAAGCTTTCTTT,CASSPFTRRVEAFF
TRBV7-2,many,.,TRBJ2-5,TGTGCCAGCAGCTTCCCGCCCCCGGGTAACACCCAGTACTTC,CASSFPPPGNTQYF
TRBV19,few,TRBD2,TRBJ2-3,TGTGCCAGTAGTATAGGTCGGGGGACTAGCGGCACAGATACGCAGTATTTT,CASSIGRGTSGTDTQYF
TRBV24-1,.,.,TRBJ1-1,TGTGCCACCCTTGTGAATGAAGCTTTCTTT,CATLVNEAFF
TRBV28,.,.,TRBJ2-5,TGTGCCAGCAGTTACCCCTCGGGGACGAGGGAGACCCAGTACTTC,CASSYPSGTRETQYF
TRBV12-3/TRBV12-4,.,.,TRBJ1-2,TGTGCCAGCAGACCCGGGCGGGGGATGATTAACTATGGCTACACCTTC,CASRPGRGMINYGYTF
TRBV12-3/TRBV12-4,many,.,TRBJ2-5,TGTGCCAGCAGTTTAGGACAGGCCCAAGAGACCCAGTACTTC,CASSLGQAQETQYF
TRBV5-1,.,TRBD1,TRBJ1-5,TGCGCCAGCAGCTTGGGTCCAGGGGGCTATGACGGCAATCAGCCCCAGCATTTT,CASSLGPGGYDGNQPQHF
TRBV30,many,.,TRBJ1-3,TGTGCCTGGAGTTTTGGGACGGCGGTGACCATATATTTT,CAWSFGTAVTIYF
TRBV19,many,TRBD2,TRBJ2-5,TGTGCCAGTAGGAACGCAGGGAGGGGAGAGACCCAGTACTTC,CASRNAGRGETQYF
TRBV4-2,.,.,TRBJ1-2,TGTGCCAGCAGCCAAGATCCCCAATCGGACTCCACCTTC,CASSQDPQSDSTF
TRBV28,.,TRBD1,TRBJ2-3,TGTGCCAGCAGTCCTGGGACAGGGGTTTTCGGTGCGGTACTCACAGATACGCAGTATTTT,CASSPGTGVFGAVLTDTQYF
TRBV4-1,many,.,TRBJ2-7,TGCGCCAGCAGCCCATACCTGCCCCGCTCCTACGAGCAGTACTTC,CASSPYLPRSYEQYF
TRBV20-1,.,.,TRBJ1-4,TGCAGTGCTAGAGTTTTTATGGGTGCAACTAATGAAAAACTGTTTTTT,CSARVFMGATNEKLFF
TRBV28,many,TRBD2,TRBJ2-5,TGTGCCAGCAGTTCCTCGACTAGCGGGAACCAAGAGACCCAGTACTTC,CASSSSTSGNQETQYF
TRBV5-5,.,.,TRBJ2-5,TGTGCCAGCAGCTTGATTGTGGGGGCCATGGAGACCCAGTACTTC,CASSLIVGAMETQYF
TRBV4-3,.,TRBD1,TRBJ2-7,TGCGCCAGCAGCCAGGCGACAGGGCACCTCTACGAGCAGTACTTC,CASSQATGHLYEQYF
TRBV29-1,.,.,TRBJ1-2,TGCAGCGTTTTCCCTGGGAAGGCGGGGTCTGGCTACACCTTC,CSVFPGKAGSGYTF
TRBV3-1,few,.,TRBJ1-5,TGTGCCAGCAGCCAAGAAGGGAGGGGAGATCAGCCCCAGCATTTT,CASSQEGRGDQPQHF
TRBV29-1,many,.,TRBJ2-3,TGCAGCGTTGACAGGTCAGATACGCAGTATTTT,CSVDRSDTQYF
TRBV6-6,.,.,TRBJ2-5,TGTGCCAGCAGTTACCAGGGGGAGACCCAGTACTTC,CASSYQGETQYF
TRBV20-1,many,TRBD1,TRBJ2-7,TGCAGTCCACATGAACAAGGGGGCACGTACGAGCAGTACTTC,CSPHEQGGTYEQYF
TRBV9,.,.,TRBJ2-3,TGTGCCAGCAGCCCCACTTCGGGGTACACAGATACGCAGTATTTT,CASSPTSGYTDTQYF
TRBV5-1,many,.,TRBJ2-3,TGCGCCAGCAGCTCGGGACACCTCCCAGATACGCAGTATTTT,CASSSGHLPDTQYF
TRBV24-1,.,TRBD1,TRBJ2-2,TGTGCCACCAGTGAACCCCCGGGACAGGGGGAAGGCCTTCCCGGGGAGCTGTTTTTT,CATSEPPGQGEGLPGELFF
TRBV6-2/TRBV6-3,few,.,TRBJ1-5,TGTGCCAGCAGCTTTCAAAGGGCCCCTACCAGTCAGCCCCAGCATTTT,CASSFQRAPTSQPQHF
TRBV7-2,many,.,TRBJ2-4,TGTGCCAGCAGCTTAGAATCCCGGGTGGACATTCAGTACTTC,CASSLESRVDIQYF
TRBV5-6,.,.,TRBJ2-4,TGTGCCAGCAGGACAGTCGCTACGAACATTCAGTACTTC,CASRTVATNIQYF
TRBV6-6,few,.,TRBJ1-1,TGTGCCAGCAGTTCCGGAGGAGTTGAAGCTTTCTTT,CASSSGGVEAFF
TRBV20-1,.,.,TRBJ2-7,TGCAGTGCTAGAGTGGCTAACGGGCCTACCTACGAGCAGTACTTC,CSARVANGPTYEQYF
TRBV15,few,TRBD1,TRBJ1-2,TGTGCCACCACCTTATCCTTGACAGGGAACTATGGCTACACCTTC,CATTLSLTGNYGYTF
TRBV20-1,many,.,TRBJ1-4,TGCAGTGCTAGCCCCATGGCCCCGGGGCGTGAAAAACTGTTTTTT,CSASPMAPGREKLFF
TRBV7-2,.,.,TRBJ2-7,TGTGCCAGCAGCTTTGGCACGGCTGAGCAGTACTTC,CASSFGTAEQYF
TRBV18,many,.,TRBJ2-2,TGTGCCAGCTCACCACAGGGGCCCGGGGAGCTGTTTTTT,CASSPQGPGELFF
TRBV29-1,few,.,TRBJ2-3,TGCAGCGTCCCCCTCGGCGGAGATACGCAGTATTTT,CSVPLGGDTQYF
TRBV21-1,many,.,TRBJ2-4,TGTGCCAGCAGCATAGGGGAAAAGAGGCGTCGGGGCAAAAACATTCAGTACTTC,CASSIGEKRRRGKNIQYF
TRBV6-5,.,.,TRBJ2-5,TGTGCCAGCAGTTACGGGGCAGGGCTGGTTAGAGAGACCCAGTACTTC,CASSYGAGLVRETQYF
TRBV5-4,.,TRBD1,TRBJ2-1,TGTGCCAGCAGTTTTGAAACAGGGGGTCGTGAGCAGTTCTTC,CASSFETGGREQFF
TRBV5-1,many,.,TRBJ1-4,TGCGCCAGCAGCTTGGGACAGAGAGAAAAACTGTTTTTT,CASSLGQREKLFF
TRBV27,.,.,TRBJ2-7,TGTGCCACCGGAGAGCTTTACCGGGACCCTTCCCACGAGCAGTACTTC,CATGELYRDPSHEQYF
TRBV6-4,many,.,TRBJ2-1,TGTGCCAGCAGTGAGCAGACCGGCTCCTACAATGAGCAGTTCTTC,CASSEQTGSYNEQFF
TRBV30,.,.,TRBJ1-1,TGTGCCTGGAGTTTCAGGGCGGGCCGAAAGGCTGAAGCTTTCTTT,CAWSFRAGRKAEAFF
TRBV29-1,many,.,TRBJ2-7,TGCAGCGCTGGGAGTTACGAGCAGTACTTC,CSAGSYEQYF
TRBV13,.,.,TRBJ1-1,TGTGCCAGCAGCTTAGGAGGGCCGGAAGCTTTCTTT,CASSLGGPEAFF
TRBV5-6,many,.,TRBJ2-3,TGTGCCAGCAGCTGGGGGACCACAGATACGCAGTATTTT,CASSWGTTDTQYF
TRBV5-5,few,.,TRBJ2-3,TGTGCCAGCAGCAGCCTCTCCGGGACGCAGTATTTT,CASSSLSGTQYF
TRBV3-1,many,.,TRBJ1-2,TGTGCCAGCAGCCAAGATCATGCAAGATACTACACCTTC,CASSQDHARYYTF
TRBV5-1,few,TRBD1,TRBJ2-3,TGCGCCAGCAGGGGACAGGACACAGATACGCAGTATTTT,CASRGQDTDTQYF
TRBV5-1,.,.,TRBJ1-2,TGCGCCAGCAGCTTGGGTCAGGGTACCGTCTATGGCTACACCTTC,CASSLGQGTVYGYTF
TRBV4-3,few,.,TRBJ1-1,TGCGCCAGCAGCCAGGACAGATTTTGGGGGAACACTGAAGCTTTCTTT,CASSQDRFWGNTEAFF
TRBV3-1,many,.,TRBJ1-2,TGTGCCAGCAGCCAAGGGGAGGCAGTAGACTATGGCTACACCTTC,CASSQGEAVDYGYTF